This TCR beta chain was captured by sequencing in a study of OX40 agonist ivuxolimab in advanced cancers. The germline V gene encodes CDR1 MNHEY and CDR2 SVGAGI. CDR3 length: 14 amino acids. The germline V and J ends were trimmed by 5 bases and 6 bases, with 16 bases remaining between them. Here immunoSEQ multiplex PCR was the method, and the copy in TCRdb shows in-frame clones only, minus some. The sample holds tens of thousands of clones, approximately 91% seen once. The source of this sequence is an adult with an advanced solid tumor such as melanoma, head and neck, liver or kidney cancer. The starting material was CD4+ or CD8+ T cells sorted from blood, obtained in a trial of the OX40 agonist ivuxolimab. The chain links TRBV6-5 to TRBJ1-2; maybe TRBD1 (6 bases). The CDR3 spells CASSGFQGKDGYTF. The CDR3 DNA reads as TGTGCCAGCAGTGGATTCCAGGGGAAGGATGGCTACACCTTC.